One and the same sample provided the 22 T cell receptor beta chains below, sequenced in a study of cytomegalovirus exposure and HLA in healthy donors. This PCR relied on a set of 60 Vbeta primers and 13 Jbeta primers. Libraries were prepared by immunoSEQ multiplex PCR; TCRdb keeps only in-frame clonotypes and omits some of them. Here the sample spans 120,000 or so clones, approximately 17% being singletons. Sequencing was done on a sample of PBMCs. The source of these receptors is a female donor in good health and CMV-seropositive.

This clone was detected only once. Here the CDR3 reads CASSYIQGAPRETQYF. In nucleotides, the CDR3 is TGCGCCAGCAGCTACATCCAGGGGGCGCCCCGAGAGACCCAGTACTTC. The V call is TRBV5-1, the J call TRBJ2-5, with 8 bases lining up with TRBD1. Germline CDR1 reads SGHRS; CDR2 reads YFSETQ. Trimming cost V 3 bases and J 4 bases; bases outside gene matches: 11. This CDR3 spans 16 amino acids.

V and J are TRBV5-4 and TRBJ1-1; 9 positions match TRBD1. This CDR3 comprises 15 residues. CDR1 and CDR2 (germline): SGHNT, YYREEE (reference sequence). V was clipped by 1 base and J by 4 bases; unmatched bases: 5. Written as DNA, the CDR3 is TGTGCCAGCAGCTTGTTTCTGACAGGGGGCACTGAAGCTTTCTTT. The encoded protein is CASSLFLTGGTEAFF. Full variable domain (rest looked up from reference TRBV5-4 and TRBJ1-1): ETGVTQSPTHLIKTRGQQVTLRCSSQSGHNTVSWYQQALGQGPQFIFQYYREEENGRGNFPPRFSGLQFPNYSSELNVNALELDDSALYLCASSLFLTGGTEAFFGQGTRLTVV.

This clone was picked up a small number of times. V is TRBV29-1 and J is TRBJ2-5; 12 bases align to TRBD2. The CDR3 consists of 17 residues. With V trimmed by 6 bases and J by 5 bases, 16 bases remained unmatched. Germline assignment: CDR1 SQVTM and CDR2 ANQGSEA. CDR3 nucleotide sequence: TGCAGCGTCTCTAGGGGGGCTAGCGGGAGGGCCCGGGAGACCCAGTACTTC. This translates into CSVSRGASGRARETQYF. Full variable domain (remainder filled in from reference TRBV29-1 and TRBJ2-5): SAVISQKPSRDICQRGTSLTIQCQVDSQVTMMFWYRQQPGQSLTLIATANQGSEATYESGFVIDKFPISRPNLTFSTLTVSNMSPEDSSIYLCSVSRGASGRARETQYFGPGTRLLVL.

The chain employs TRBV9 and TRBJ2-7; TRBD1 matches 8 bases. The germline V gene encodes CDR1 SGDLS and CDR2 YYNGEE. Trimming removed 3 bases from V and 5 bases from J; junction bases left unmatched: 4. This CDR3 is 13 amino acids long. The CDR3, as DNA: TGTGCCAGCAGCGCGCAGGGGGCTCACGAGCAGTACTTC. It yields the protein CASSAQGAHEQYF.

The chain recombines TRBV6-5 with TRBJ2-7; 8 bases line up with TRBD1. With 6 bases clipped from V and 1 base from J, the junction kept 5 bases outside the gene matches. The CDR3 extends over 14 amino acids. Looked up from germline, CDR1 is MNHEY and CDR2 is SVGAGI. The CDR3 bases are TGTGCCAGCAGACGGGACAGGAGATCCTACGAGCAGTACTTC. The encoded protein is CASRRDRRSYEQYF.

This clone was counted a few times. The CDR3 sequence is CASSELGGQGSGYTF. DNA of the CDR3: TGTGCCAGCAGTGAACTCGGCGGGCAGGGGAGTGGCTACACCTTC. This chain uses TRBV2 with TRBJ1-2; a weak D match, TRBD1 (6 bases). Germline V gene data show CDR1 as SNHLY and CDR2 as FYNNEI. V was cut by 2 bases and J by 7 bases, with 17 bases left in between. The CDR3 covers 15 residues.

The chain combines TRBV7-2 with TRBJ1-1; D call uncertain. V lost 5 bases and J lost 1, with 11 bases in between. The CDR3 sequence is 14 residues long. From germline, CDR1 is SGHTA and CDR2 FQGNSA. In DNA, the CDR3 is TGTGCCAGCAGCCGTTTCGGGAAGAACACTGAAGCTTTCTTT. As protein: CASSRFGKNTEAFF.

This clone occurred a few times. The chain links TRBV2 to TRBJ1-2; 7 bases fit TRBD1. In germline, CDR1 is SNHLY, CDR2 FYNNEI. CDR3 size: 14 residues. V gave up 2 bases and J gave up 4 bases; unmatched junction bases: 4. In nucleotides, the CDR3 is TGTGCCAGCAGTGAAACAGGGGCGGGCTATGGCTACACCTTC. Its protein product is CASSETGAGYGYTF.

This clone was recorded a few times. The V gene is TRBV18, the J gene TRBJ2-2; 9 nucleotides align to TRBD1. Per the germline V gene, CDR1 is KGHSH and CDR2 is LQKENI. The CDR3 consists of 18 residues. The V and J ends lost 5 bases and 0 bases, in that order; junction bases with no gene match: 10. CDR3 nucleotides: TGTGCCAGCTCATTGAGGACAGGGGCCAATCCGAACACCGGGGAGCTGTTTTTT. This encodes CASSLRTGANPNTGELFF.

The chain has TRBV28 and TRBJ2-5; 7 bases fit TRBD2. From germline, CDR1 is MDHEN and CDR2 SYDVKM. The V segment lost 3 bases and the J segment 2 bases; nucleotides outside the gene matches: 6. CDR3 length: 15 residues. The CDR3 DNA is TGTGCCAGCAGTTTCGCGGGAGAGGGGCAAGAGACCCAGTACTTC. It codes for CASSFAGEGQETQYF.

The V call is TRBV2, the J call TRBJ2-3; TRBD2 matches at 14 bases. V was pared by 4 bases and J by 0 bases, with 6 bases of the junction left unmatched. Per the germline V gene, CDR1 is SNHLY and CDR2 is FYNNEI. The CDR3 loop spans 18 amino acids. DNA of the CDR3: TGTGCCAGCAGTGCTGGGACTAGCGGGGGATCTAGCACAGATACGCAGTATTTT. Translation: CASSAGTSGGSSTDTQYF.

This clone was seen a few times. V gene TRBV4-1 combines with J gene TRBJ1-4; D is ambiguous. Germline CDR1 is MGHRA and CDR2 is YSYEKL. The CDR3 contains 14 residues. V shed 4 bases and J shed 6 bases, with 12 bases lying between them. The CDR3 reads CASSPGSGDEKLFF. The CDR3 nucleotides are TGCGCCAGCAGCCCGGGGTCCGGGGATGAAAAACTGTTTTTT.

The V gene is TRBV6-5, the J gene TRBJ1-1; D is unclear. The V end was cut by 0 bases, the J end by 1 base, with 9 bases between. This CDR3 is built from 15 residues. Germline lookup yields CDR1 MNHEY and CDR2 SVGAGI. The CDR3 region has the DNA TGTGCCAGCAGTTACTCTTGGGAGCCGAACACTGAAGCTTTCTTT. Translating it yields CASSYSWEPNTEAFF.

The J gene is TRBJ2-7, the V gene TRBV4-3, with D perhaps TRBD1 (6 bases). Germline V lookup: CDR1 LGHNA, CDR2 YSLEER. The length of the CDR3 is 16 residues. V lost 0 bases and J 3 bases, leaving 15 bases between the germline ends. The CDR3 region is CASSQELWGLFYEQYF. The CDR3 DNA reads TGCGCCAGCAGCCAAGAATTGTGGGGGCTATTCTACGAGCAGTACTTC.

The rearrangement joins TRBV6-4 to TRBJ1-4, with D unresolved. Germline V gives CDR1 MRHNA, CDR2 SNTAGT. V dropped 9 bases and J dropped 8 bases, with 22 bases sitting between them. CDR3 length equals 15 residues. The CDR3 protein is CARGGRPPYREKLFF. The CDR3 DNA follows: TGTGCCAGAGGAGGTCGGCCTCCATATAGGGAAAAACTGTTTTTT.

This chain connects TRBV30 to TRBJ1-5; TRBD1 aligns across 7 bases. Germline CDR1 GTSNPN, CDR2 SVGIG (reference sequence). After removal of 1 base from V and 7 bases from J, the junction contained 4 bases not matched to a gene. The length of the CDR3 is 13 residues. The CDR3 DNA sequence: TGTGCCTGGAGTGGAGGGGGCCGGCAGCCCCAGCATTTT. It translates to CAWSGGGRQPQHF.

This clone was recorded a few times. The chain is built from TRBV7-9 and TRBJ1-3, with a weak D call TRBD1 (5 bases). Trimming removed 5 bases at V and 5 bases at J, with 13 bases between. The CDR3 extends over 14 amino acids. Germline-derived CDR1 and CDR2 are SEHNR and FQNEAQ (reference sequence). The CDR3 is CASSPLGGRNTIYF. CDR3 DNA: TGTGCCAGCAGCCCCCTGGGGGGTCGAAACACCATATATTTT.

This clone was seen a few times. The chain couples TRBV6-5 to TRBJ1-4, with TRBD1 matching over 7 bases. The germline V gene encodes CDR1 MNHEY and CDR2 SVGAGI. The CDR3 runs 14 residues. The J segment lost 7 bases and the V segment lost 5 bases, leaving 7 bases of the junction unmatched. CDR3 protein: CASSNPGTAEKLFF. DNA of the CDR3: TGTGCCAGCAGTAACCCCGGGACAGCTGAAAAACTGTTTTTT.

Only a few counts were recorded for this clone. The chain joins TRBV27 to TRBJ1-1; D not resolved. Between the trimmed V and J ends, which lost 3 bases and 3 bases, there was a span of 11 bases. CDR3 length: 14 residues. CDR1 MNHEY and CDR2 SMNVEV come from the germline V gene (reference sequence). CDR3 DNA sequence: TGTGCCAGCAGTTTTGAACCAGCGTACACTGAAGCTTTCTTT. Translating it yields CASSFEPAYTEAFF.

On this clone itself: A junction end diverges from the germline sequence, so it may reflect a read error. The J gene is TRBJ1-2, the V gene TRBV4-1; a possible D gene is TRBD1 (6 bases). The germline V gene has CDR1 MGHRA and CDR2 YSYEKL. This CDR3 spans 12 amino acids. The CDR3 bases are TGCGCCAGCAGCCAAGGTACAGGGTTTGCCAAGTTC. Protein sequence: CASSQGTGFAKF.

This clone was seen a few times. The V call is TRBV7-2, the J call TRBJ2-7; possible D gene TRBD2, 6 bases. Trimming stripped 5 bases from V and 3 bases from J, with 11 bases between. In germline, CDR1 is SGHTA, CDR2 FQGNSA. This CDR3 is built from 13 residues. The chain's CDR3 is CASSGGLGYEQYF. The CDR3 nucleotides are TGTGCCAGCAGCGGGGGACTCGGCTACGAGCAGTACTTC.

This clone turned up a few times. The rearrangement links TRBV4-2 to TRBJ2-3, with a tentative D call TRBD2 (6 bases). The CDR3 has 13 residues. V was clipped by 1 base and J by 4 bases, with 6 bases between them. Germline V lookup: CDR1 LGHNA, CDR2 YNFKEQ. For the CDR3, the DNA is TGTGCCAGCAGCCAAGCTAGCGCAGATACGCAGTATTTT. Translating it yields CASSQASADTQYF.